This is a list of T cell receptor beta chains from one sample in a study of T cells expressing NK-cell markers. TCRdb re-called the 5' RACE reads; one entry per CDR3 protein, DNA not given. This repertoire comprises approximately 170,000 distinct CDR3 sequences; its ten largest clones make up 20% to 25%. The specimen was blood T cells: a sorted CD56 or NKG2C T cell subset, CD4+ or CD8+ T cells, or bulk PBMC T cells (not recorded which). These TCRs come from a man aged 18 to 70 in good health. Each CDR3 is given with its conserved first and last residue.

v_call: TRBV29-1
j_call: TRBJ1-1
cdr3_aa: CSGDTGNTEAFF

v_call: TRBV6-4
j_call: TRBJ2-7
cdr3_aa: CASSSGTSGGNEQYF

v_call: TRBV3-1
j_call: TRBJ2-3
cdr3_aa: CASSQVGVTGTDTQYF

v_call: TRBV7-6
j_call: TRBJ2-3
cdr3_aa: CASSSGQGRTDTQYF

v_call: TRBV29-1
j_call: TRBJ1-1
cdr3_aa: CSVEGGTGGTEAFF

v_call: TRBV7-9
j_call: TRBJ1-6
cdr3_aa: CASSFTGKHSPLHF

v_call: TRBV4-2
j_call: TRBJ2-3
cdr3_aa: CASSQEPGGAEDTQYF

v_call: TRBV9
j_call: TRBJ1-2
cdr3_aa: CASSTGWGGYTF

v_call: TRBV4-1
j_call: TRBJ2-1
cdr3_aa: CASSQVSGGSYNEQFF

v_call: TRBV20-1
j_call: TRBJ1-5
cdr3_aa: CSASSRGPNQPQHF

v_call: TRBV6-6
j_call: TRBJ1-2
cdr3_aa: CASDGGDGYTF

v_call: TRBV5-6
j_call: TRBJ1-5
cdr3_aa: CASSRQSQRDQPQHF

v_call: TRBV12-3/TRBV12-4
j_call: TRBJ1-2
cdr3_aa: CASSPQGTTVVYGYTF

v_call: TRBV5-1
j_call: TRBJ1-5
cdr3_aa: CASSLGVGDDQPQHF

v_call: TRBV19
j_call: TRBJ2-7
cdr3_aa: CARELTVGCYEQYF

v_call: TRBV6-1
j_call: TRBJ1-2
cdr3_aa: CASSLEPTGGEERGYGYTF

v_call: TRBV28
j_call: TRBJ1-2
cdr3_aa: CASSFVGTNGYTF

v_call: TRBV6-1
j_call: TRBJ2-2
cdr3_aa: CASSGGGSGPGELFF

v_call: TRBV11-3
j_call: TRBJ2-3
cdr3_aa: CASSLDPEDSDTQYF

v_call: TRBV7-8
j_call: TRBJ1-4
cdr3_aa: CASSFYFGNEKLFF

v_call: TRBV5-6
j_call: TRBJ2-2
cdr3_aa: CASSLASGGHGELFF

v_call: TRBV6-6
j_call: TRBJ1-1
cdr3_aa: CASSENTEAFF

v_call: TRBV4-2
j_call: TRBJ2-7
cdr3_aa: CASSQGTTEQYF

v_call: TRBV20-1
j_call: TRBJ2-1
cdr3_aa: CSARPGTGWGNEQFF

v_call: TRBV3-1
j_call: TRBJ1-2
cdr3_aa: CASSPGGGGYGYTF

v_call: TRBV14
j_call: TRBJ2-2
cdr3_aa: CASSQEWTGLAGELFF

v_call: TRBV2
j_call: TRBJ2-7
cdr3_aa: CASREGLAGGSYEQYF

v_call: TRBV4-1
j_call: TRBJ1-1
cdr3_aa: CASSHSGGVKWNTEAFF

v_call: TRBV20-1
j_call: TRBJ1-2
cdr3_aa: CSASDRGNYGYTF

v_call: TRBV7-6
j_call: TRBJ2-7
cdr3_aa: CASSPNAGAYEQYF

v_call: TRBV6-5
j_call: TRBJ2-7
cdr3_aa: CASSYRRLVAAEQYF

v_call: TRBV27
j_call: TRBJ2-7
cdr3_aa: CASSLEVTSRPYEQYF

v_call: TRBV11-2
j_call: TRBJ1-2
cdr3_aa: CASSLGGTSNYGYTF

v_call: TRBV20-1
j_call: TRBJ1-1
cdr3_aa: CSARAAGQGNEAFF

v_call: TRBV20-1
j_call: TRBJ2-3
cdr3_aa: CSAPLLAGADTQYF

v_call: TRBV27
j_call: TRBJ1-6
cdr3_aa: CASSLGRGYSPLHF

v_call: TRBV5-1
j_call: TRBJ2-5
cdr3_aa: CASSLVESETQYF

v_call: TRBV6-6
j_call: TRBJ1-2
cdr3_aa: CASSWQAHYGYTF

v_call: TRBV10-3
j_call: TRBJ2-7
cdr3_aa: CATRTGDSYEQYF

v_call: TRBV5-1
j_call: TRBJ2-7
cdr3_aa: CASSLEEDYEQYF

v_call: TRBV5-1
j_call: TRBJ2-3
cdr3_aa: CASSLDDYIRRAQYF

v_call: TRBV6-1
j_call: TRBJ2-7
cdr3_aa: CVAGPPGGYEQYF

v_call: TRBV5-6
j_call: TRBJ2-5
cdr3_aa: CASSGWQGGETQYF

v_call: TRBV29-1
j_call: TRBJ2-2
cdr3_aa: CSVNLGDRVAGELFF

v_call: TRBV6-6
j_call: TRBJ1-1
cdr3_aa: CASLRVNTEAFF

v_call: TRBV6-1
j_call: TRBJ1-1
cdr3_aa: CASTLQVLNTEAFF

v_call: TRBV5-4
j_call: TRBJ2-3
cdr3_aa: CASSTLAGGSTDTQYF

v_call: TRBV4-1
j_call: TRBJ2-3
cdr3_aa: CASSHPGTETTDTQYF

v_call: TRBV11-1
j_call: TRBJ1-5
cdr3_aa: CASTYIPKTGEVSNQPQHF

v_call: TRBV7-8
j_call: TRBJ1-1
cdr3_aa: CATLDGPNDAFF

v_call: TRBV3-1
j_call: TRBJ2-1
cdr3_aa: CASSHASGLGPFF

v_call: TRBV7-2
j_call: TRBJ2-2
cdr3_aa: CASSRRDTGVNGELFF